This T cell receptor beta chain was captured in a study of T cell responses to AZD1222 COVID-19 vaccine (dated by TCRdb to the early 2020s). About the full investigation: AZD1222 recipients given second doses at about 4 weeks or at about 12 weeks were pooled, since spike-specific TCR depth and breadth were not found to differ between the two schedules. A total of approximately 250 trial participants underwent TCR sequencing, of whom 207 had received two doses of AZD1222 and around 26 had received two doses of the MenACWY control vaccine. Trial participants were enrolled by age into subgroups of 18-55, 56-69 and 70-plus years, and roughly 150, 30 and 60 TCR-sequenced participants, respectively, were included in these subgroups.

The sample's time point label, decoded: baseline before first vaccination. Samples from vaccinated people were obtained from the UK trials COV001 and COV002, which included a single-blind randomized controlled phase 2/3 trial of AZD1222 (ChAdOx1 nCoV-19) in healthy adults. Trial participant PBMC samples were collected at day 0 and day 28 after the second dose for TCRbeta chain sequencing. The CDR3 regions of human TCRbeta chains were subjected to immunosequencing. The authors' analysis ran thus. Repertoire TCRs were checked for matches against a reference library of SARS-CoV-2-specific TCRs that had been generated using the MIRA antigen-specificity platform. Breadth was defined as the fraction of unique TCRs that were SARS-CoV-2-associated, and depth was defined as the fraction of total T cells that were SARS-CoV-2-associated. Using the MIRA data, each spike-specific TCR was assigned both to the spike region to which the TCR was reactive and to a CD4 or CD8 class. Log10-transformed breadth and depth values were compared by one-way ANOVA with Sidak's multiple comparisons tests. TCRdb's version of the immuneACCESS table is confined to in-frame rearrangements and falls short of the full clone set. An unresolved V gene accounts for under half of the shortfall where checked; the remainder is of unknown origin. That table supplies the V and J calls and clone size; D and trimming were determined from the DNA. The sample table shows around 150,000 clones, and roughly 84% are seen once. The ten biggest clones cover 4.1% of the sample.

Beyond this particular receptor, the publication reports: Nearly half of unique spike-specific TCRs reportedly recognized epitopes outside regions mutated in the B.1.351 and B.1.1.7 variants. In the small 56-69-year group, the increase in depth fell short of significance, most likely because of low power. Only six AZD1222 recipients were SARS-CoV-2 seropositive at baseline, limiting conclusions about previously exposed vaccinees. Spike-specific TCR breadth and depth rose significantly after two AZD1222 doses compared with day 0 and with MenACWY recipients. Participants were mostly white British, with more females than males. The authors suggested clonal diversity may have been underestimated. Because no day 14 peak-response samples were available, repertoires were characterized only after the peak T cell response. Vaccine-associated CD4 TCRs spanned the whole spike protein, with dominant responses in regions 160-218 and 743-854.

Including the terminal cysteine and phenylalanine, the CDR3 comprises 14 residues. Only the CDR3 portion is preserved as DNA: 42 bases, with reading frame beginning at the first base. The junction shows trimming of 5 bases on V and 3 bases on J, plus 11 bases between the germline ends. Sequences MNHEY (CDR1) and SVGAGI (CDR2) are obtained from the germline V gene. On this clone: Its antigen remains undetermined. No base qualities exist here, and no much larger clone lies one base off it.

This clonotype was obtained from an adult in good health. The rearrangement joined TRBV6-5 to TRBJ1-5, with TRBD1 tentatively as D gene (5 bases match). Sequences were derived from peripheral blood, sampled on day 0 of AZD1222 vaccination. The sequenced DNA is TGTGCCAGCAGTAACCGACAGCCCAATCAGCCCCAGCATTTT. Protein translation: CASSNRQPNQPQHF.